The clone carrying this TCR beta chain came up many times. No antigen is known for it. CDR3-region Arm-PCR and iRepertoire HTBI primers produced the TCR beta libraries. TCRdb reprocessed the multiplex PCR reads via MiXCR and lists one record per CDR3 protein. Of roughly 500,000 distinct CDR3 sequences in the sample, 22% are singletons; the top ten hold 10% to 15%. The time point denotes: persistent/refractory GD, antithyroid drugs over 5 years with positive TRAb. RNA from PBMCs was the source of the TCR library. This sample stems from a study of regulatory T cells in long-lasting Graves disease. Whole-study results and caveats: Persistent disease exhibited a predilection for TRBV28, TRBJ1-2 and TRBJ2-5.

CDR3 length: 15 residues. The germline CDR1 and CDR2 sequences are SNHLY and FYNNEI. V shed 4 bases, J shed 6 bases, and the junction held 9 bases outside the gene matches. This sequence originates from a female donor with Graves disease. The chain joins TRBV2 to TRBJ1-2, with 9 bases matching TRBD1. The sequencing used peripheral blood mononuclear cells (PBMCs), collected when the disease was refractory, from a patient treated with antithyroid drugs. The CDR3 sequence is CASSGGQGTAHGYTF. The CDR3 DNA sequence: TGTGCCAGCAGTGGGGGACAGGGTACGGCCCATGGCTACACCTTC.